The rows below give T cell receptor beta chains drawn from one sample of a study of CD8+ T cells in alopecia areata. Profiling relied on immunoSEQ multiplex PCR, and the TCRdb table lists in-frame clones only, not all of them. The sample carries some 130,000 clones, 49% recorded once. The material was CD8+ T cells sorted from blood, obtained at week 0. The receptors stem from a human donor with alopecia areata. Each CDR3 is given with its conserved first and last residue. D genes are given only for firm matches. Part of the rows lack a size; the others show once, few, many or a class for expanded clones.

v_gene	d_gene	abundance	j_gene	CDR3aa	CDR3nt
TRBV29-1	NA	few	TRBJ2-7	CSVSGDSLKPYEQYF	TGCAGCGTTTCCGGAGACAGCCTCAAACCTTACGAGCAGTACTTC
TRBV30	NA	NA	TRBJ2-3	CAWSEDRADTQYF	TGTGCCTGGAGTGAGGACCGCGCAGATACGCAGTATTTT
TRBV6-5	TRBD1	NA	TRBJ2-1	CASSLTGVGYNEQFF	TGTGCCAGCAGTTTGACAGGGGTTGGCTACAATGAGCAGTTCTTC
TRBV2	NA	NA	TRBJ2-5	CASSDFGTPQETQYF	TGTGCCAGCAGTGACTTCGGGACTCCCCAAGAGACCCAGTACTTC
TRBV9	NA	once	TRBJ1-2	CASSASTAGGYTF	TGTGCCAGCAGCGCCTCCACCGCCGGTGGCTACACCTTC
TRBV30	NA	NA	TRBJ1-5	CAWSAQAIVVGNQPQHF	TGTGCCTGGAGTGCTCAGGCCATTGTGGTGGGCAATCAGCCCCAGCATTTT
TRBV5-1	NA	NA	TRBJ2-7	CASSFRLSYEQYF	TGCGCCAGCAGCTTCCGCCTCTCCTACGAGCAGTACTTC
TRBV11-2	NA	few	TRBJ2-7	CASSLWFSGTPYEQYF	TGTGCCAGCAGCTTATGGTTTTCCGGGACCCCCTACGAGCAGTACTTC
TRBV7-2	NA	NA	TRBJ2-3	CASSLRGLLADTQYF	TGTGCCAGCAGCTTAAGGGGATTATTGGCAGATACGCAGTATTTT
TRBV12-5	NA	few	TRBJ2-1	CASGRGSSYNEQFF	TGTGCTAGTGGGAGGGGGTCCTCCTACAATGAGCAGTTCTTC
TRBV4-2	NA	NA	TRBJ1-1	CASSLSTGSNTEAFF	TGTGCCAGCAGCCTTAGTACTGGGAGTAACACTGAAGCTTTCTTT
TRBV30	TRBD1	NA	TRBJ1-1	CAWSVTGGSEAFF	TGTGCCTGGAGTGTCACAGGGGGTTCTGAAGCTTTCTTT
TRBV13	TRBD1	NA	TRBJ2-5	CASSSWTGEETQYF	TGTGCCAGCAGCAGCTGGACAGGGGAAGAGACCCAGTACTTC
TRBV7-9	NA	NA	TRBJ2-1	CASSLAGHEQFF	TGTGCCAGCAGCCTGGCCGGGCATGAGCAGTTCTTC
TRBV29-1	NA	NA	TRBJ1-2	CSVVKGDYGYTF	TGCAGCGTTGTTAAGGGCGACTATGGCTACACCTTC
TRBV13	TRBD1	NA	TRBJ1-2	CASSERGTELNYGYTF	TGTGCCAGCAGCGAAAGGGGGACAGAGCTAAACTATGGCTACACCTTC
TRBV29-1	NA	NA	TRBJ2-2	CSVEGGGWNTGELFF	TGCAGCGTTGAAGGGGGAGGTTGGAACACCGGGGAGCTGTTTTTT
TRBV5-4	NA	NA	TRBJ2-4	CASSLRLAKNIQYF	TGTGCCAGCAGCCTACGATTAGCCAAAAACATTCAGTACTTC
TRBV5-1	TRBD2	NA	TRBJ2-3	CASSPGGPTDTQYF	TGCGCCAGCAGCCCGGGAGGACCCACAGATACGCAGTATTTT
TRBV2	NA	NA	TRBJ2-1	CAEVGGNSYNEQFF	TGTGCCGAGGTGGGGGGCAACTCCTACAATGAGCAGTTCTTC
TRBV29-1	NA	NA	TRBJ1-3	CSVGIPGRQAGNTIYF	TGCAGCGTTGGGATTCCGGGCCGCCAGGCTGGAAACACCATATATTTT
TRBV7-9	NA	NA	TRBJ2-3	CASSDRPESDTQYF	TGTGCCAGCAGCGACCGACCCGAATCGGATACGCAGTATTTT
TRBV9	NA	NA	TRBJ2-2	CASSVAEGGSTGELFF	TGTGCCAGCAGCGTAGCTGAAGGGGGGAGCACCGGGGAGCTGTTTTTT
TRBV29-1	TRBD1	many	TRBJ1-5	CSVEDGTGGNQPQHF	TGCAGCGTTGAAGATGGGACAGGGGGCAATCAGCCCCAGCATTTT
TRBV29-1	NA	NA	TRBJ2-3	CSVLDPVTDTQYF	TGCAGCGTTCTAGATCCCGTCACAGATACGCAGTATTTT
TRBV29-1	TRBD1	NA	TRBJ2-2	CSVKGAGAAGELFF	TGCAGCGTGAAGGGGGCAGGGGCGGCCGGGGAGCTGTTTTTT
TRBV19	NA	NA	TRBJ1-2	CASSIAGNYGYTF	TGTGCCAGTAGTATCGCAGGGAACTATGGCTACACCTTC
TRBV29-1	TRBD2	NA	TRBJ2-7	CSVEPLLAGTPYEQYF	TGCAGCGTTGAACCACTACTAGCGGGGACACCGTACGAGCAGTACTTC
TRBV27	NA	few	TRBJ2-2	CASSSPGSYTGELFF	TGTGCCAGCAGCTCCCCGGGCTCCTACACCGGGGAGCTGTTTTTT
TRBV30	NA	few	TRBJ2-1	CAWSPHQQTSYNEQFF	TGTGCCTGGAGTCCCCATCAGCAAACTTCCTACAATGAGCAGTTCTTC
TRBV7-3	TRBD2	many	TRBJ2-2	CASSPSRAGVNTGELFF	TGTGCCAGCAGCCCCTCGCGTGCGGGGGTCAACACCGGGGAGCTGTTTTTT
TRBV9	NA	NA	TRBJ1-1	CASSVGLHTEAFF	TGTGCCAGCAGCGTTGGACTCCACACTGAAGCTTTCTTT
TRBV11-2	NA	NA	TRBJ1-5	CASSQGDGYQPQHF	TGTGCCAGCAGCCAAGGGGACGGTTATCAGCCCCAGCATTTT
TRBV5-6	NA	NA	TRBJ2-3	CASSWTTDTQYF	TGTGCCAGCAGCTGGACTACAGATACGCAGTATTTT
TRBV7-8	NA	once	TRBJ2-3	CASSFTPEADTQYF	TGTGCCAGCAGCTTTACCCCCGAGGCAGATACGCAGTATTTT
TRBV19	NA	NA	TRBJ2-2	CASSDRVGGELFF	TGTGCCAGTAGTGATAGGGTTGGCGGGGAGCTGTTTTTT
TRBV5-1	TRBD2	NA	TRBJ2-3	CASSLASGGTDTQYF	TGCGCCAGCAGCTTGGCTAGCGGGGGAACAGATACGCAGTATTTT
TRBV4-3	NA	NA	TRBJ1-6	CASSFRTDNSPLHF	TGCGCCAGCAGCTTCAGGACTGATAATTCACCCCTCCACTTT
TRBV2	TRBD1	few	TRBJ2-7	CATTTGTVSYEQYF	TGTGCCACCACTACCGGGACAGTCTCCTACGAGCAGTACTTC
TRBV6-5	NA	few	TRBJ1-1	CASSYSGGEVNTEAFF	TGTGCCAGCAGTTACTCAGGAGGGGAAGTGAACACTGAAGCTTTCTTT
TRBV27	NA	few	TRBJ1-4	CASSLRWGGSTNEKLFF	TGTGCCAGCAGTCTCCGTTGGGGCGGATCAACTAATGAAAAACTGTTTTTT
TRBV9	TRBD1	once	TRBJ1-5	CASSTGDSNQPQHF	TGTGCCAGCAGCACAGGGGATAGCAATCAGCCCCAGCATTTT
TRBV11-3	NA	NA	TRBJ2-5	CASSFLGGQETQYF	TGTGCCAGCAGCTTTCTAGGGGGCCAAGAGACCCAGTACTTC
TRBV10-3	TRBD1	NA	TRBJ2-5	CAISEPAAGGKETQYF	TGTGCCATCAGTGAGCCGGCTGCAGGGGGAAAGGAGACCCAGTACTTC
TRBV29-1	NA	NA	TRBJ1-4	CSVWGNEKLFF	TGCAGCGTTTGGGGTAATGAAAAACTGTTTTTT
TRBV6-6	NA	NA	TRBJ2-1	CASSYGGEGNEQFF	TGTGCCAGCAGTTATGGGGGTGAGGGAAATGAGCAGTTCTTC
TRBV27	NA	NA	TRBJ2-1	CASSLGGGGAYNEQFF	TGTGCCAGCAGTTTAGGGGGCGGGGGCGCCTACAATGAGCAGTTCTTC
TRBV5-4	NA	few	TRBJ1-1	CASSSTLNTEAFF	TGTGCCAGCAGCTCGACCCTGAACACTGAAGCTTTCTTT